This is a list of T cell receptor beta chains from one sample in a study of Graves' ophthalmopathy and Graves' hyperthyroidism. TCRdb passed the multiplex PCR reads through MiXCR, listing each CDR3 protein once. The data show over 15,000 distinct CDR3 sequences, 46% seen once. Sequencing was carried out using peripheral blood. These receptors originate from a woman in her 40s with stable Graves' hyperthyroidism. Both conserved end residues are part of each CDR3.

TRBV6-5 | CASSYQGNEQYF
TRBV12-3/TRBV12-4 | CASSPQLDQPQHF
TRBV10-2 | CASSEGAGGPGEQYF
TRBV7-3 | CASSLSPSPREQYF
TRBV24-1 | CATSDSTAGRAKEIQYF
TRBV6-1 | CASSDLPGQGALDGYTF
TRBV11-2 | CASSLDSNEQFF
TRBV10-3 | CAISPDKNEAFF
TRBV6-1 | CASSERTGGYGTDTQYF
TRBV24-1 | CAWSGDSNQPQHF